This T cell receptor (beta chain) was recovered during a study of cytomegalovirus exposure and HLA in healthy donors. Study as a whole: The approximately 670 first-cohort repertoires and the approximately 110 validation repertoires shared the same platform, a later analysis reported.

TCRdb's table, derived via immunoSEQ multiplex PCR, lists solely in-frame clones and lacks some. Here the sample spans 100,000 to 130,000 clones, about 85% being singletons. Study-level points and caveats: Across donors, most TCRs were seen rarely, yet some public ones were widespread. That first-cohort TCR clusters tended to co-occur in the 120 or so validation repertoires was found in a later analysis.

This CDR3 comprises 13 residues. In germline, CDR1 is MNHEY, CDR2 SMNVEV (reference sequence). V was shortened by 4 bases and J by 10 bases, with 14 bases between the two germline ends. As concerns this clone: Its antigen is undetermined.

Separate from the roughly 700-subject first cohort was the roughly 130-subject validation cohort, to which the donors belonged. What was sequenced was PBMCs. The sequence was obtained from a woman between 18 and 30 years old in good health and CMV-seronegative. This rearrangement joins TRBV27 to TRBJ2-1, with D possibly being TRBD2 (5 bases). For the CDR3, the DNA is TGTGCCAGCAGTTACCCCCCTAGCAGCGAGCAGTTCTTC. It encodes CASSYPPSSEQFF.